The 15 T cell receptor beta chains presented below share a single source sample, sequenced in a study of radiotherapy plus CTLA-4 blockade in lung cancer. Measured with immunoSEQ multiplex PCR; TCRdb has only the in-frame clones, and not every one. The sample lists tens of thousands of clones; roughly three quarters were seen once. The starting material was peripheral blood, obtained from a patient treated with radiotherapy plus ipilimumab. Receptor source: a human donor with non-small cell lung cancer who had stable disease on radiotherapy plus ipilimumab.

This clone is a singleton in its sample. The chain couples TRBV2 to TRBJ1-3, with TRBD1 matching 7 bases. There are 15 residues in the CDR3. The trim removed 6 bases at V and 0 bases at J, leaving 5 bases unmatched. CDR1 and CDR2 from the germline V gene are SNHLY and FYNNEI. The CDR3 DNA reads as TGTGCCAGCAGCAGACAGGGCGTCTCTGGAAACACCATATATTTT. Protein sequence: CASSRQGVSGNTIYF.

The V and J genes are TRBV6-5 and TRBJ1-1; D gene unclear. The V end lost 6 bases, the J end lost 1 base, and 9 bases lay between the germline ends. The CDR3 has 13 residues. The germline gives CDR1 MNHEY, CDR2 SVGAGI. CDR3 nucleotide sequence: TGTGCCAGCAGAGAGAAGGGGAACACTGAAGCTTTCTTT. Amino acid sequence: CASREKGNTEAFF.

The chain employs TRBV11-2 and TRBJ2-1; the match to TRBD2 covers 10 bases. The J segment lost 7 bases and the V segment lost 1 base, leaving 1 base of the junction unmatched. Germline CDR1 is SGHAT and CDR2 is FQNNGV. CDR3 length equals 14 residues. In DNA, the CDR3 is TGTGCCAGCAGCTTAGTGACTAGCGGGAATGAGCAGTTCTTC. Amino acids: CASSLVTSGNEQFF.

This clone was seen a handful of times. This chain joins TRBV5-8 and TRBJ2-3; D may be TRBD1 or TRBD2 (6 bases each). Trimming stripped 4 bases from V and 5 bases from J, with 17 bases between. The CDR3 contains 15 residues. Germline CDR1 and CDR2: SGHTS and YDEGEE. The chain's CDR3 is CASSPGPGGEDTQYF. The CDR3, as DNA: TGTGCCAGCAGCCCTGGGCCCGGGGGCGAAGATACGCAGTATTTT.

This clone was seen a few times. V usage is TRBV9 and J usage is TRBJ2-1, with 15 positions matching TRBD2. The length of the CDR3 is 19 residues. Germline assignment: CDR1 SGDLS and CDR2 YYNGEE. V lost 0 bases, J lost 2 bases, and 6 bases stayed unmatched. CDR3 DNA sequence: TGTGCCAGCAGCGTAGAGGGGACTAGCGGGGGGATGGCCTACAATGAGCAGTTCTTC. This encodes CASSVEGTSGGMAYNEQFF. Filled out from reference TRBV9 and TRBJ2-1, the complete variable domain reads DSGVTQTPKHLITATGQRVTLRCSPRSGDLSVYWYQQSLDQGLQFLIQYYNGEERAKGNILERFSAQQFPDLHSELNLSSLELGDSALYFCASSVEGTSGGMAYNEQFFGPGTRLTVL.

The rearrangement links TRBV9 to TRBJ2-1; 9 bases fit TRBD2. The CDR3 is 17 amino acids. After removal of 4 bases from V and 0 bases from J, the junction contained 8 bases not matched to a gene. CDR1 and CDR2 from the germline V gene are SGDLS and YYNGEE. The CDR3, as DNA: TGTGCCAGCAGCCATTCCTTTAGCGGGAGCTCCTACAATGAGCAGTTCTTC. It encodes CASSHSFSGSSYNEQFF.

The chain has TRBV5-8 and TRBJ2-3; the D is unclear. Trimming stripped 4 bases from V and 2 bases from J, with 11 bases between. The CDR3 length is 14 residues. Looked up from germline, CDR1 is SGHTS and CDR2 is YDEGEE. The DNA for the CDR3 is TGTGCCAGCAGCCCTAGGGTCCTCACAGATACGCAGTATTTT. The encoded protein is CASSPRVLTDTQYF.

This clone was observed a handful of times. A junction end diverges from the germline sequence, so it may reflect a read error. The chain recombines TRBV6-5 with TRBJ1-1; D remains ambiguous. The CDR3 loop spans 10 amino acids. CDR1 and CDR2 from the germline V gene are MNHEY and SVGAGI. The CDR3 loop reads CASSKDPTYF. The CDR3 DNA sequence: TGTGCCAGCAGTAAGGACCCAACCTACTTT.

The chain recombines TRBV10-1 with TRBJ2-1; 14 bases map to TRBD2. CDR1 WNHNN and CDR2 SYGVQD come from the germline V gene (reference sequence). This CDR3 region has 16 residues. V was clipped by 4 bases and J by 10 bases; unmatched bases: 9. The CDR3 nucleotides read TGCGCCAGCAGTGGGCCGGGACTAGCGGGGGTTGGAGAGCAGTTCTTC. Protein sequence: CASSGPGLAGVGEQFF.

In this sample, this clone turned up a few times. This sequence joins TRBV14 and TRBJ2-2, with a weak D call TRBD1 (6 bases). Trimming took off 1 base at V and 4 bases at J, with 13 bases between the two ends. The germline V gene encodes CDR1 SGHDN and CDR2 FVKESK. The CDR3 spans 16 residues. This CDR3 is CASSQVAGAGTGELFF. In nucleotides, the CDR3 is TGTGCCAGCAGCCAAGTGGCAGGGGCGGGCACCGGGGAGCTGTTTTTT.

This rearrangement joins TRBV19 to TRBJ1-5, with 8 nucleotides matching TRBD1. CDR1 and CDR2 from the germline V gene are LNHDA and SQIVND (reference sequence). This CDR3 has 14 amino acids. J gave up 7 bases and V 7 bases, and 9 bases lay outside the gene matches. CDR3 protein: CASNDPTGVQPQHF. As DNA, the CDR3 is TGTGCCAGTAACGACCCGACAGGGGTGCAGCCCCAGCATTTT.

This sequence joins TRBV28 and TRBJ1-3, with D perhaps TRBD1 (6 bases). The CDR3 has 14 residues. CDR1 is MDHEN and CDR2 is SYDVKM in the germline V gene. Trimming removed 7 bases from V and 2 bases from J, with 12 bases in between. CDR3 sequence reads: CASKGQLAGNTIYF. CDR3 sequence (DNA): TGTGCCAGCAAAGGACAGCTGGCTGGAAACACCATATATTTT. The variable domain in full, completed from reference TRBV28 and TRBJ1-3, reads DVKVTQSSRYLVKRTGEKVFLECVQDMDHENMFWYRQDPGLGLRLIYFSYDVKMKEKGDIPEGYSVSREKKERFSLILESASTNQTSMYLCASKGQLAGNTIYFGEGSWLTVV.

The rearrangement joins TRBV7-2 to TRBJ2-2; TRBD1 aligns across 8 bases. The CDR3 covers 17 residues. V was clipped by 5 bases and J by 0 bases; unmatched bases: 8. Germline V gene sequence: CDR1 SGHTA, CDR2 FQGNSA. CDR3 sequence: CASSRYSGGANTGELFF. Written as DNA, the CDR3 is TGTGCCAGCAGCCGATATTCAGGGGGCGCGAACACCGGGGAGCTGTTTTTT. Full variable domain (missing parts from reference TRBV7-2 and TRBJ2-2): GAGVSQSPSNKVTEKGKDVELRCDPISGHTALYWYRQSLGQGLEFLIYFQGNSAPDKSGLPSDRFSAERTGGSVSTLTIQRTQQEDSAVYLCASSRYSGGANTGELFFGEGSRLTVL.

The chain carries TRBV5-1 and TRBJ2-5; D not certain. The CDR3 contains 13 residues. From germline, CDR1 is SGHRS and CDR2 YFSETQ. The germline V and J ends were trimmed by 0 bases and 2 bases, with 5 bases remaining between them. CDR3 region: CASSLGQQETQYF. The CDR3 coding sequence is TGCGCCAGCAGCTTGGGCCAGCAAGAGACCCAGTACTTC.

This sequence joins TRBV19 and TRBJ2-2; D tentatively reads TRBD1 or TRBD2 (6 bases each). CDR3 length: 16 amino acids. Trimming shortened V by 1 base and J by 0 bases, and 9 bases separated the two germline ends. From germline, CDR1 is LNHDA and CDR2 SQIVND (reference sequence). The CDR3 reads CASSIAGGPNTGELFF. Here the CDR3 DNA reads TGTGCCAGTAGTATAGCCGGGGGCCCGAACACCGGGGAGCTGTTTTTT.